This T cell receptor (beta chain) was recorded in a study of T cells in Graves' hyperthyroidism and ophthalmopathy. Looking at the study overall: Peripheral blood was acquired at first diagnosis, ahead of any therapy whatsoever.

This clonotype was seen many times. Its antigen is unidentified. Using RNA transcripts as the source, TCR beta CDR3 regions were amplified. Primed by the HTBI set, a first-round RT-PCR was run on the TCR CDR3. MiXCR, applied by TCRdb to the multiplex PCR reads, yields one record per CDR3 protein. There are about 360,000 distinct CDR3 sequences in the sample; about a fifth occur only once, and roughly 3.5% lies in the top ten. This CDR3 comprises 14 residues. The germline V and J ends were trimmed by 5 bases and 1 base, with 14 bases remaining between them. From germline, CDR1 is DFQATT and CDR2 SNEGSKA (reference sequence). In patients aged 18 to 65, hyperthyroidism was newly diagnosed, with duration under 2 months. The source of the PBMCs was less than 12 ml of fresh peripheral blood. Study outcomes and limitations: Clonotypes that were expanded in thyroid above 0.001 mostly appeared in blood too.

The sequence derives from a woman younger than 35 with Graves' hyperthyroidism. The sample comprised blood. The chain recombines TRBV20-1 with TRBJ1-2; D ambiguous. The chain's CDR3 is CSASPAGLNYGYTF. In DNA form, the CDR3 reads TGCAGTGCTTCACCTGCCGGCCTTAACTATGGCTACACCTTC.